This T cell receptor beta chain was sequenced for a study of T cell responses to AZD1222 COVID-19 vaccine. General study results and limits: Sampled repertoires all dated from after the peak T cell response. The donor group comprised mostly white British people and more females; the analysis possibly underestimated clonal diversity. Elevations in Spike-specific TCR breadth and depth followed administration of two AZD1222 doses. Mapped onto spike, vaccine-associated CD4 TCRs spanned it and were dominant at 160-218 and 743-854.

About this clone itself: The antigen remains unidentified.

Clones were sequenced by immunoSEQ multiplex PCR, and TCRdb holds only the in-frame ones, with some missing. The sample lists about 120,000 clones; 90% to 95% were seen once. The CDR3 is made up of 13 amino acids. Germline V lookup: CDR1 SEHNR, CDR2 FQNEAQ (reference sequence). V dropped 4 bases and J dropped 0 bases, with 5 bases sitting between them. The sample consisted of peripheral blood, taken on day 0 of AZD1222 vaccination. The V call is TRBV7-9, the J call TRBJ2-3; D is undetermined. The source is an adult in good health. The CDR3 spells CASSSLSTDTQYF. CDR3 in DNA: TGTGCCAGCAGCTCCTTAAGCACAGATACGCAGTATTTT.